This T cell receptor beta chain is from a study of beta chain features in type 1 diabetes. Per the germline V gene, CDR1 is MNHEY and CDR2 is SMNVEV (reference sequence). V lost 0 bases, J lost 2 bases, and 1 base stayed unmatched. The CDR3 contains 15 residues. Expressed TCRB transcripts were sequenced after all isolated RNA was converted to cDNA. TCRdb's table, derived via immunoSEQ multiplex PCR, lists solely in-frame clones and lacks some. The sample consists of 970,000 or so clones, roughly 15% of them appearing once. Sequenced: naive CD4+ T cells from blood. V and J are TRBV27 and TRBJ2-7; the match to TRBD2 covers 10 bases. The sequence was collected from a woman aged 18-30 years in good health. The CDR3 sequence is CASSLSGLAPYEQYF. The CDR3, as DNA: TGTGCCAGCAGTTTATCGGGACTAGCGCCCTACGAGCAGTACTTC.